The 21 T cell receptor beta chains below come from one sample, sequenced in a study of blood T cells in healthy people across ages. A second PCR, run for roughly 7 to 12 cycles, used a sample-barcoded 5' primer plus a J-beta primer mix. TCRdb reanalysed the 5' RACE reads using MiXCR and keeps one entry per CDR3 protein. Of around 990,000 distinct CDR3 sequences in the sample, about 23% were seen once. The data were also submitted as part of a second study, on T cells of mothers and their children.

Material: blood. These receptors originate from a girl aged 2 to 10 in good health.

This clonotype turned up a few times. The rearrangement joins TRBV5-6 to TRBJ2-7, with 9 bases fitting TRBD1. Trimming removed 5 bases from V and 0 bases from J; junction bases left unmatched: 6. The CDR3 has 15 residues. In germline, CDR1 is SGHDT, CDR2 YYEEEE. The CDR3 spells CASSRTGGTSYEQYF. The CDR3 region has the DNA TGTGCCAGCAGTCGAACAGGGGGCACCTCCTACGAGCAGTACTTC.

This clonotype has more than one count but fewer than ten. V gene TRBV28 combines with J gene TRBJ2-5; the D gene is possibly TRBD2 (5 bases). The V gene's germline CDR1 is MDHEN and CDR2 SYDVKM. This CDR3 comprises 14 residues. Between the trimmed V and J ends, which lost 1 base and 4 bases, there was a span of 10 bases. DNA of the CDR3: TGTGCCAGCAGTTTATATGCAGAGGGAGAGACCCAGTACTTC. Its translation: CASSLYAEGETQYF.

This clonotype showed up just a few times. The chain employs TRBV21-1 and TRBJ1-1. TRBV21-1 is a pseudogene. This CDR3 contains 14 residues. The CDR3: CASRRRPENTEAFF. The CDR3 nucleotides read TGTGCCAGCAGGCGGCGGCCGGAGAACACTGAAGCTTTCTTT.

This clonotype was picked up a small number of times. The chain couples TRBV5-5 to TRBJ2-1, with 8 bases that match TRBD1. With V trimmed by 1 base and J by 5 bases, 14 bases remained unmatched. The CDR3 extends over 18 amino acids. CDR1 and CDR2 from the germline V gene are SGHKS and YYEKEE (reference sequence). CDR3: CASSLIIYDRGPHNEQFF. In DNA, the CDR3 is TGTGCCAGCAGCTTGATTATATACGACAGGGGCCCCCACAATGAGCAGTTCTTC.

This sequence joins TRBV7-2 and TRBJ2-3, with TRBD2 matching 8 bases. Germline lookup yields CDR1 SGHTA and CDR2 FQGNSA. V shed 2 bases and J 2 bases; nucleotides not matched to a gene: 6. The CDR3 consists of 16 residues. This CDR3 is CASSLRRGGPTDTQYF. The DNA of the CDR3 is TGTGCCAGCAGCTTACGTCGGGGGGGCCCCACAGATACGCAGTATTTT.

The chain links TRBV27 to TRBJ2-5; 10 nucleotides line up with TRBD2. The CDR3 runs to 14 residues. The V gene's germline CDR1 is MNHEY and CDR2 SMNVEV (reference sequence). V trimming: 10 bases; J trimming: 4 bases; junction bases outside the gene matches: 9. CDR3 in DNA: TGTGCCACCCAGCGGGAGGGTAATGGAGAGACCCAGTACTTC. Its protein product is CATQREGNGETQYF.

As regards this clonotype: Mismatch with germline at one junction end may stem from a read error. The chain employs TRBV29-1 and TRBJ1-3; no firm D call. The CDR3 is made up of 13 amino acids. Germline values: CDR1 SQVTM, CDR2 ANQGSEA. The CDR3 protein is CSVEISSGKTIYF. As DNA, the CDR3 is TGCAGCGTTGAAATTTCCTCTGGAAAGACCATATATTTT.

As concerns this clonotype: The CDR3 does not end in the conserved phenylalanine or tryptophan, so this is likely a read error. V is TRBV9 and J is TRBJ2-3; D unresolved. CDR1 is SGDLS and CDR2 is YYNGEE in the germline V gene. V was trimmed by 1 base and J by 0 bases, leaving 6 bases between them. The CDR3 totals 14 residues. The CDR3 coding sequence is TGTGCCAGCAGCGTAACTACAAGCACAGATACGCAGTATTCT. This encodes CASSVTTSTDTQYS.

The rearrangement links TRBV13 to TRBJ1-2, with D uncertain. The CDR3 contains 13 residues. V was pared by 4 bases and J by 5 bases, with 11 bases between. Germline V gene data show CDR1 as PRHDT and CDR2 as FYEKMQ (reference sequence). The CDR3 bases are TGTGCCAGCAGCTCCCTCGGGAATTATGGCTACACCTTC. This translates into CASSSLGNYGYTF.

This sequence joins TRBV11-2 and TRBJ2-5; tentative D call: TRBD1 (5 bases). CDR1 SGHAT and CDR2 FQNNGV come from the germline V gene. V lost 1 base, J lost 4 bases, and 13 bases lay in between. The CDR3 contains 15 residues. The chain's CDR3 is CASSLGYAGRETQYF. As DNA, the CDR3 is TGTGCCAGCAGCTTAGGGTACGCAGGGCGAGAGACCCAGTACTTC. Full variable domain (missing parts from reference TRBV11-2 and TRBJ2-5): EAGVAQSPRYKIIEKRQSVAFWCNPISGHATLYWYQQILGQGPKLLIQFQNNGVVDDSQLPKDRFSAERLKGVDSTLKIQPAKLEDSAVYLCASSLGYAGRETQYFGPGTRLLVL.

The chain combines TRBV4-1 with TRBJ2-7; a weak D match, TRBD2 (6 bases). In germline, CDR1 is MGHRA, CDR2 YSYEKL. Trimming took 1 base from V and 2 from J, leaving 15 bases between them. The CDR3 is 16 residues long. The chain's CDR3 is CASSQVATSSTYEQYF. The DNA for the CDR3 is TGCGCCAGCAGCCAAGTTGCGACTAGTTCTACCTACGAGCAGTACTTC.

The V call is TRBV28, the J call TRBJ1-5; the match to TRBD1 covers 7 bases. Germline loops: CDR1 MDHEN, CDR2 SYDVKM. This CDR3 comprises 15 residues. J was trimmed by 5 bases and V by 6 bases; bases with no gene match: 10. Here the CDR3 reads CASSWGGTDYQPQHF. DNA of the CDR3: TGTGCCAGCAGCTGGGGGGGGACAGACTATCAGCCCCAGCATTTT.

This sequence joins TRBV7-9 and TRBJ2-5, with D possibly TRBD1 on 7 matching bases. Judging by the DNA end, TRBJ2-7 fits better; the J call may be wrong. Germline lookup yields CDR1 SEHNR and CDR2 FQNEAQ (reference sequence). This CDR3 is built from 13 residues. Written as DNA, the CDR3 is TGTGCCAGCAGTCTCAACAGGGGAGGCGAGCAGTACTTC. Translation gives CASSLNRGGEQYF.

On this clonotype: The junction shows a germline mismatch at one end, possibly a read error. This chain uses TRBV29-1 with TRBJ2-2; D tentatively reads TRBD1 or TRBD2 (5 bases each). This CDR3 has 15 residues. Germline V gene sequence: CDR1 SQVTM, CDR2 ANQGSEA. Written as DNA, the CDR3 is TGCAGCGCCAGAAACACAGGTGGGAACACCGGGGAGCTATTTTTT. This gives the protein CSARNTGGNTGELFF.

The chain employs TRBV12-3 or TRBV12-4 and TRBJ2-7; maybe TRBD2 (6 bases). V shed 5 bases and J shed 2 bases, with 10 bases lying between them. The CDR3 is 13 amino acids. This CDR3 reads CASSRGGAYEQYF. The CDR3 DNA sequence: TGTGCCAGCAGTCGTGGCGGGGCCTACGAGCAGTACTTC.

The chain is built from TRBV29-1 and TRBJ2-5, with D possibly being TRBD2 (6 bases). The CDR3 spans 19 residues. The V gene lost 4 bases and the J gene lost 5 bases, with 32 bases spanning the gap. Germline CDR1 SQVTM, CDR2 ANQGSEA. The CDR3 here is CSVVLLDAEGTGTGETQYF. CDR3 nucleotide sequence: TGCAGCGTTGTACTTTTAGATGCTGAGGGCACCGGGACTGGGGAGACCCAGTACTTC.

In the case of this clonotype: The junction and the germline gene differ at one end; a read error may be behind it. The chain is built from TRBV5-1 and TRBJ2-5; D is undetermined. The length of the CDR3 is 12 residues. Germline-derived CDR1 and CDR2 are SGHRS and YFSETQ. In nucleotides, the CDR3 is TGCGCCAGCAGCTTGGCCGGGCAGCTTCTGTTCTTC. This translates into CASSLAGQLLFF.

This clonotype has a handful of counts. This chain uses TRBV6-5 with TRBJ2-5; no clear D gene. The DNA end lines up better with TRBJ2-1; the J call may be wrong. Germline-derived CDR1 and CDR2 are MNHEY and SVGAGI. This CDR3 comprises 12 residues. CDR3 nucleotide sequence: TGTGCCAGCAGACCCGACGGCCTTGAGCAGTTCTTC. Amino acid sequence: CASRPDGLEQFF.

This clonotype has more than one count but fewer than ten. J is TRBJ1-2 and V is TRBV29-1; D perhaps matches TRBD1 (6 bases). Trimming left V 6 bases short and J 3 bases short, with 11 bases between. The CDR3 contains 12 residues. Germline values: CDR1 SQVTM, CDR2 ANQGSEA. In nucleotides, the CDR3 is TGCAGCGTGGTGACAGGCGACTATGGCTACACCTTC. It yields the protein CSVVTGDYGYTF.

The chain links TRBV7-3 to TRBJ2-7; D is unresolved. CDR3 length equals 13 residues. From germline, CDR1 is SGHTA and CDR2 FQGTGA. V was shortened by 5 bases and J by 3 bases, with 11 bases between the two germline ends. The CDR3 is CASSPTPGYEQYF. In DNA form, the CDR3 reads TGTGCCAGCAGCCCGACGCCTGGCTACGAGCAGTACTTC.

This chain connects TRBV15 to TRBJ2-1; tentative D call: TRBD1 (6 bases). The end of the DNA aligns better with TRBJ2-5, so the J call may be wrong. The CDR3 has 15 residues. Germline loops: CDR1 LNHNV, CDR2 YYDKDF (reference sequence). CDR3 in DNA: TGTGCCACCAGCAGAGATAATAGACAGGCGGAGACCCAGTACTTC. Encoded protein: CATSRDNRQAETQYF.